A selection of T cell receptor beta chains follows, all from one sample in a study of cytomegalovirus exposure and HLA in healthy donors. The protocol was immunoSEQ multiplex PCR, while the TCRdb copy is restricted to in-frame clones and leaves out a portion. The table lists 200,000 or so clones, over 60% of them singletons. Sequencing was done on a sample of PBMCs. These receptors were collected from a man aged 18-30 years in good health and CMV-seronegative. Each CDR3 is given with its conserved first and last residue. D genes are given only for firm matches. Not every row has a clone size; where given, it reads once, few, many or a size class.

DNA	CDR3	V	J	size	length	D
TGTGCCAGCAGCTTTACAGGGAGCAATAGCAATCAGCCCCAGCATTTT	CASSFTGSNSNQPQHF	TRBV5-4	TRBJ1-5	-	16	-
TGTGCCAGCAGCTCGACCCAGATAGCGGGAGTAGAGCAGTTCTTC	CASSSTQIAGVEQFF	TRBV7-9	TRBJ2-1	-	15	TRBD2
TGTGCCAGCAGCCAAGCGGCTTTCCAGGTCTACAATGAGCAGTTCTTC	CASSQAAFQVYNEQFF	TRBV4-2	TRBJ2-1	-	16	-
TGTGCCTGGAGTGTACGATGGGGCTCCCCCTATGGCTACACCTTC	CAWSVRWGSPYGYTF	TRBV30	TRBJ1-2	-	15	-
TGCGCCAGCAGCTTGGAGGGGGGGGGCTCAGACTATGGCTACACCTTC	CASSLEGGGSDYGYTF	TRBV5-1	TRBJ1-2	-	16	-
TGTGCCAGCAGCTTAGTAAACTCGCCTCTCTCACCCCTCCACTTT	CASSLVNSPLSPLHF	TRBV11-2	TRBJ1-6	-	15	-
TGTGCCAGCATGCCAGGGGACAGCTCCTACAATGAGCAGTTCTTC	CASMPGDSSYNEQFF	TRBV6-1	TRBJ2-1	-	15	TRBD1
TGTGCCAGTAGTATTGACAGGGGTACAGATACGCAGTATTTT	CASSIDRGTDTQYF	TRBV19	TRBJ2-3	few	14	TRBD1
TGTGCCAGCTCACCGAACAGGGCGCAAGAGACCCAGTACTTC	CASSPNRAQETQYF	TRBV18	TRBJ2-5	few	14	-
TGTGCCAGCAGCTTCACCGGACTAGCGGGGGGCACAGATACGCAGTATTTT	CASSFTGLAGGTDTQYF	TRBV11-2	TRBJ2-3	-	17	TRBD2
TGCGCCAGCAGTATTAATAGGGACAGGAACACCGGGGAGCTGTTTTTT	CASSINRDRNTGELFF	TRBV5-1	TRBJ2-2	-	16	TRBD1
TGCAGCTGCCGAGACAGCCAAGAGACCCAGTACTTC	CSCRDSQETQYF	TRBV29-1	TRBJ2-5	-	12	-
TGTGCCAGCAGCCAAACAGGGGGCCGGTCACCCCTCCACTTT	CASSQTGGRSPLHF	TRBV7-8	TRBJ1-6	-	14	TRBD1
TGTGCCAGCAGGCAGGGGAGTTGGGAGCAGTACTTC	CASRQGSWEQYF	TRBV6-5	TRBJ2-7	-	12	-
TGTGCCAGCAAGTACAGAAATGAAGCTTTCTTT	CASKYRNEAFF	TRBV11-1	TRBJ1-1	-	11	-
TGTGCCAGCAGCTCGCAGGGACTAGAAAGCGGGGAGCTGTTTTTT	CASSSQGLESGELFF	TRBV9	TRBJ2-2	-	15	TRBD2
TGTGCCAGCAGTACAGGGGTTCTGGCAGATACGCAGTATTTT	CASSTGVLADTQYF	TRBV25-1	TRBJ2-3	-	14	TRBD1
TGTGCTAGTGGTTTGCCCCCAAGGGCCCACAGGTCGTATAGCAATCAGCCCCAGCATTTT	CASGLPPRAHRSYSNQPQHF	TRBV12-5	TRBJ1-5	-	20	-
TGTGCCTGGACTTTACTCCCCGGGACAGGGGTAAGCGGGGAGCTGTTTTTT	CAWTLLPGTGVSGELFF	TRBV30	TRBJ2-2	-	17	TRBD1
TGTGCCAGCAGTTTGGGGCAGGGGGCTAACACTGAAGCTTTCTTT	CASSLGQGANTEAFF	TRBV27	TRBJ1-1	-	15	TRBD1
TGTGCCAGCAGTGAGGCTAGCGGGAGCGGTGAGCAGTTCTTC	CASSEASGSGEQFF	TRBV2	TRBJ2-1	-	14	TRBD2
TGTGCCAGCAGCTCTTATAAGGGGCCGGAGCAGTACTTC	CASSSYKGPEQYF	TRBV7-9	TRBJ2-7	-	13	-
TGTGCCAGCAGTTCCTCCTCAGGTGGCTACACCTTC	CASSSSSGGYTF	TRBV27	TRBJ1-2	once	12	-
TGCGCCAGCAGCAATCGCCCATCTAGCGGGAGTACGTACAATGAGCAGTTCTTC	CASSNRPSSGSTYNEQFF	TRBV5-1	TRBJ2-1	many	18	TRBD2